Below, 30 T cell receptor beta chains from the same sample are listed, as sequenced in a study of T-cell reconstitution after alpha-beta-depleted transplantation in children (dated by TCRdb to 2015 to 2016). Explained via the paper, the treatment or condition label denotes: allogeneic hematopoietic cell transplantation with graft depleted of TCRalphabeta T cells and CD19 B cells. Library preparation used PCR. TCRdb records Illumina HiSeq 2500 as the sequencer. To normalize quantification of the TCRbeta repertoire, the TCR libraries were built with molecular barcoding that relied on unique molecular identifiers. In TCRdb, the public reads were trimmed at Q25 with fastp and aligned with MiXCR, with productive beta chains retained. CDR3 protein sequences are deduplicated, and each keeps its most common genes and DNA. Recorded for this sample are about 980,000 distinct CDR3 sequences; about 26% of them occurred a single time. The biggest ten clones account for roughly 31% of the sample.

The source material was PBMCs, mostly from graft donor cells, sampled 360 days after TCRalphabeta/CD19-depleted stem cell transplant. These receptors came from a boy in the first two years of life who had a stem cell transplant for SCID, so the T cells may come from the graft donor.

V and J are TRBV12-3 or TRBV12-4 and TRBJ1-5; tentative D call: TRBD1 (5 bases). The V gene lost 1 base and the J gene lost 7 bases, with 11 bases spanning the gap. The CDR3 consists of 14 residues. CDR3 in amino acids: CASSLEGANQPQHF. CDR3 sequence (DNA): TGTGCCAGCAGTTTAGAAGGGGCAAACCAGCCCCAGCATTTT.

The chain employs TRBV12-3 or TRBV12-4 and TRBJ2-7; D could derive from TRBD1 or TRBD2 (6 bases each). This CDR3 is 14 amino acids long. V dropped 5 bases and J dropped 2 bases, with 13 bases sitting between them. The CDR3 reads CASSDPRGAYEQYF. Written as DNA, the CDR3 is TGTGCCAGCAGTGACCCGAGGGGGGCCTACGAGCAGTACTTC.

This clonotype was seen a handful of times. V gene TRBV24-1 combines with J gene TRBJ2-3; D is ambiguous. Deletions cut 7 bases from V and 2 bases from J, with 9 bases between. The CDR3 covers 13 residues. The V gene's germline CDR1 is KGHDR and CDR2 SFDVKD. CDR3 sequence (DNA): TGTGCCACCAGGAGTCAGAACACAGATACGCAGTATTTT. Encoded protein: CATRSQNTDTQYF.

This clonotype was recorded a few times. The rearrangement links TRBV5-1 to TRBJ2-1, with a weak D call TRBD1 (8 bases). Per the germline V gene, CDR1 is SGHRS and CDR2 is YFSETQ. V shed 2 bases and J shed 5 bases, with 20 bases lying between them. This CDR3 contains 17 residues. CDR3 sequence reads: CASSLPHTGGDNNEQFF. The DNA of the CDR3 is TGCGCCAGCAGCTTACCCCATACAGGGGGGGACAACAATGAGCAGTTCTTC.

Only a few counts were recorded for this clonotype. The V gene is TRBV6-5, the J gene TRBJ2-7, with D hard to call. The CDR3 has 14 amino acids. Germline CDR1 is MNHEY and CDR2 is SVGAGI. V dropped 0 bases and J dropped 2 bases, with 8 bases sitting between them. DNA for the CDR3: TGTGCCAGCAGTTACTCTCGGCTTGCCTACGAGCAGTACTTC. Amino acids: CASSYSRLAYEQYF.

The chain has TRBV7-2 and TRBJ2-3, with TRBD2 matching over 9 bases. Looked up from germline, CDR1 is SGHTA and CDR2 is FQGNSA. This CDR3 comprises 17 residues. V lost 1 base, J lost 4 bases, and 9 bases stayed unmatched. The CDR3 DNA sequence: TGTGCCAGCAGCTTAGTCCCAGCGGGGGGCGTGCCAGATACGCAGTATTTT. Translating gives CASSLVPAGGVPDTQYF. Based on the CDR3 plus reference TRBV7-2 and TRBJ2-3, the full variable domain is GAGVSQSPSNKVTEKGKDVELRCDPISGHTALYWYRQSLGQGLEFLIYFQGNSAPDKSGLPSDRFSAERTGGSVSTLTIQRTQQEDSAVYLCASSLVPAGGVPDTQYFGPGTRLTVL.

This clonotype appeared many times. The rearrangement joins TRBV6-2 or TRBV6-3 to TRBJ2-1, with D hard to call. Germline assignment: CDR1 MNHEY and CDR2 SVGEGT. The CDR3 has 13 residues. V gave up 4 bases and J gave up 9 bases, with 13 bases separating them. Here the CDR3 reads CASSLGPPLEQFF. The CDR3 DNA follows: TGTGCCAGCAGTTTAGGACCCCCACTTGAGCAGTTCTTC.

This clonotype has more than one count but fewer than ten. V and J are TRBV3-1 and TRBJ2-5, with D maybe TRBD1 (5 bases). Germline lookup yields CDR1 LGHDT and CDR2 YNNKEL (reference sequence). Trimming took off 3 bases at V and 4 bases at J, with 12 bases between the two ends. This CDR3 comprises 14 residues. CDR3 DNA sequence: TGTGCCAGCAGCCACCAGGGCCGACTAGAGACCCAGTACTTC. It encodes CASSHQGRLETQYF.

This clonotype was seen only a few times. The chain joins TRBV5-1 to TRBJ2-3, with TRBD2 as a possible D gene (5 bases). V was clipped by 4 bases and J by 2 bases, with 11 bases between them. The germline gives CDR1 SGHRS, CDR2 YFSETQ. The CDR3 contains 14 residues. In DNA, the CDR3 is TGCGCCAGCAGCCCGGGCGGGTTCACAGATACGCAGTATTTT. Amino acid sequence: CASSPGGFTDTQYF. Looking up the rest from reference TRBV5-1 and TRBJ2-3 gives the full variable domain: KAGVTQTPRYLIKTRGQQVTLSCSPISGHRSVSWYQQTPGQGLQFLFEYFSETQRNKGNFPGRFSGRQFSNSRSEMNVSTLELGDSALYLCASSPGGFTDTQYFGPGTRLTVL.

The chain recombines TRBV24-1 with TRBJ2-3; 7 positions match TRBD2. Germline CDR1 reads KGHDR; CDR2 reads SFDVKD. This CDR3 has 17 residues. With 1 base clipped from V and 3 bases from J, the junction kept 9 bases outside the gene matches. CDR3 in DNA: TGTGCCACCAGTGATTTTACGGACCCCGGGGGGACAGATACGCAGTATTTT. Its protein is CATSDFTDPGGTDTQYF.

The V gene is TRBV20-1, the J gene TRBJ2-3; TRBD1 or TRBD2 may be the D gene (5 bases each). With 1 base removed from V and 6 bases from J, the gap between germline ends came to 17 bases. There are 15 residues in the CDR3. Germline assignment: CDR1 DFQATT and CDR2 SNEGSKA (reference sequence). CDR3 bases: TGCAGTGCTAGAGCCCCCGGGGCTCGCCGGGATACGCAGTATTTT. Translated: CSARAPGARRDTQYF.

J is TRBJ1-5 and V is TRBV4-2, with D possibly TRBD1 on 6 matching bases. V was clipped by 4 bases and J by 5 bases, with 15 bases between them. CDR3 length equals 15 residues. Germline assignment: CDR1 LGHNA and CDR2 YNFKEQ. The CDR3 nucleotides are TGTGCCAGCAGCCGAGGGGGGCAGGGGCATCAGCCCCAGCATTTT. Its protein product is CASSRGGQGHQPQHF.

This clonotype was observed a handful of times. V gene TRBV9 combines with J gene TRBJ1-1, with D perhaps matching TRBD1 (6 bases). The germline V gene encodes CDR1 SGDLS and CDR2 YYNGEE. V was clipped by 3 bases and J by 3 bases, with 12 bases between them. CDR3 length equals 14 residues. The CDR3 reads CASSARQADTEAFF. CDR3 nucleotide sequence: TGTGCCAGCAGCGCCAGACAGGCCGACACTGAAGCTTTCTTT.

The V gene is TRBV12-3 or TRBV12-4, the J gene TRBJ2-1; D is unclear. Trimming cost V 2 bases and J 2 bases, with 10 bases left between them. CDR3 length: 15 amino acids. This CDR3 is CASSLRRSPYNEQFF. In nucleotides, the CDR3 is TGTGCCAGCAGTTTACGTAGGTCCCCCTACAATGAGCAGTTCTTC.

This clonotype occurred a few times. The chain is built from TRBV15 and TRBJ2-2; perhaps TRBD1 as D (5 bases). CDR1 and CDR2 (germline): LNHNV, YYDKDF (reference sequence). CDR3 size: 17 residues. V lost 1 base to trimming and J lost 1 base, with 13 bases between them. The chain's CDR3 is CATSRVTRTQNTGELFF. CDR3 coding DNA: TGTGCCACCAGCAGAGTCACCAGGACACAGAACACCGGGGAGCTGTTTTTT.

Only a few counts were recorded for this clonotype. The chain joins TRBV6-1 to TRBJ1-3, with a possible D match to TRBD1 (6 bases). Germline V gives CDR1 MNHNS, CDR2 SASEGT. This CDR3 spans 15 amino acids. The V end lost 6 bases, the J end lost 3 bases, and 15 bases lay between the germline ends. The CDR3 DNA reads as TGTGCCAGCAGAAGGGGGGCATTTGATGGAAACACCATATATTTT. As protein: CASRRGAFDGNTIYF.

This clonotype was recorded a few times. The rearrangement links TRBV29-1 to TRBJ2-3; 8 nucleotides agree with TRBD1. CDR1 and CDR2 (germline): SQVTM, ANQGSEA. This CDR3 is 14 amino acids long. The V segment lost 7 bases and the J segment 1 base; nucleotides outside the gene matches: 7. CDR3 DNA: TGCAGCGGTCGGGACAGGCCTGGCACAGATACGCAGTATTTT. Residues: CSGRDRPGTDTQYF.

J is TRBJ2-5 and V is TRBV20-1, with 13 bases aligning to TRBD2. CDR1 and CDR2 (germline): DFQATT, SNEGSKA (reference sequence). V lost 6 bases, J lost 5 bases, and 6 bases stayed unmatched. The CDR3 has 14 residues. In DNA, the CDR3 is TGCAGTGCCGAGACTAGCGGGGGGCGGGAGACCCAGTACTTC. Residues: CSAETSGGRETQYF.

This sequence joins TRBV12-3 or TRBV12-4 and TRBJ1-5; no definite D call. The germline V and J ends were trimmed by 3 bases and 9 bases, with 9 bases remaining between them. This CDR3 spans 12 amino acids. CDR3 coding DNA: TGTGCCAGCAGTTTCGGGTCTCGGCCCCAGCATTTT. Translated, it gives CASSFGSRPQHF.

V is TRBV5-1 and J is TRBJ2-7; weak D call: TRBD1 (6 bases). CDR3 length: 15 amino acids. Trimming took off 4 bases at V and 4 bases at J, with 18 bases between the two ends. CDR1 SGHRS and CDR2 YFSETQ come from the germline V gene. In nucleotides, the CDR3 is TGCGCCAGCAGCCCATCGGGACAAGGGCATTACGAGCAGTACTTC. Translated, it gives CASSPSGQGHYEQYF.

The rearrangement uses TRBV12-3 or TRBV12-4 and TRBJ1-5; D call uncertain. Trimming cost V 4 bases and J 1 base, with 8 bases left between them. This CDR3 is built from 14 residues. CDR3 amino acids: CASSSRPSNQPQHF. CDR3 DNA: TGTGCCAGCAGTTCGCGACCCAGCAATCAGCCCCAGCATTTT.

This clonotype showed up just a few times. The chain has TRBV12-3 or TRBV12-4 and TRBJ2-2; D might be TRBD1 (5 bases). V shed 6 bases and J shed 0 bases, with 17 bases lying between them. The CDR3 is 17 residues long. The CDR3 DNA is TGTGCCAGCAGATTACCCCCAGGGCGTTCGAACACCGGGGAGCTGTTTTTT. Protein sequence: CASRLPPGRSNTGELFF.

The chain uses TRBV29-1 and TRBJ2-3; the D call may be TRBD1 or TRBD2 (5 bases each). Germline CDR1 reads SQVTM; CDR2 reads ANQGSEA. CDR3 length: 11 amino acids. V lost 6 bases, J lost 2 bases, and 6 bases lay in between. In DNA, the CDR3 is TGCAGCGTGGGGACCACAGATACGCAGTATTTT. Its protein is CSVGTTDTQYF.

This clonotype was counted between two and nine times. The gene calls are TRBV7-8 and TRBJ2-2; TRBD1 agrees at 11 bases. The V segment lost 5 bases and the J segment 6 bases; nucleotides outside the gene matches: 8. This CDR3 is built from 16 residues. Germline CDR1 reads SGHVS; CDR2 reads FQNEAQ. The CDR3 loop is CASSQGRDRGAGELFF. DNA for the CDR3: TGTGCCAGCAGCCAAGGCCGGGACAGGGGGGCCGGGGAGCTGTTTTTT.

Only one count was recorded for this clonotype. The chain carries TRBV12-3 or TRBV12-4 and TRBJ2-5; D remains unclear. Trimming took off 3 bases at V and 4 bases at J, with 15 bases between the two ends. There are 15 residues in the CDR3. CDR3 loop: CASSFSDRVGETQYF. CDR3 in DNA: TGTGCCAGCAGTTTCTCTGACCGCGTGGGAGAGACCCAGTACTTC.

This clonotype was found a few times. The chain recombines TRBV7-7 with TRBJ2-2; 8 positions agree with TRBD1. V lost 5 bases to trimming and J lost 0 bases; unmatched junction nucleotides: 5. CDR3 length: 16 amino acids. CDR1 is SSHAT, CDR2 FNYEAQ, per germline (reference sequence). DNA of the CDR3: TGTGCCAGCAGCAGCACAGGGGGTGCGAACACCGGGGAGCTGTTTTTT. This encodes CASSSTGGANTGELFF.

The CDR3 here is CSVAHREQFF. CDR3 nucleotides: TGCAGCGTCGCCCACAGGGAGCAGTTCTTC. This chain uses TRBV29-1 with TRBJ2-1; a weak D match, TRBD1 (5 bases). V shed 6 bases and J shed 10 bases, with 10 bases lying between them. The CDR3 loop spans 10 amino acids. Looked up from germline, CDR1 is SQVTM and CDR2 is ANQGSEA.

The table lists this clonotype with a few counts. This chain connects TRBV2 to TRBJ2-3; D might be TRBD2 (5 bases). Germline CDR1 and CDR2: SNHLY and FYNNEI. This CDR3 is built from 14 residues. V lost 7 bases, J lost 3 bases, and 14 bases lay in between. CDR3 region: CASTRLAVTDTQYF. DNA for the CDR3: TGTGCCAGCACTCGGCTAGCAGTAACAGATACGCAGTATTTT.

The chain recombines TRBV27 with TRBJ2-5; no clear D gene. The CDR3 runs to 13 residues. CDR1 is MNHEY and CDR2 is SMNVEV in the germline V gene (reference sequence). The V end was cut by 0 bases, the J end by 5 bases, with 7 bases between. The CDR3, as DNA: TGTGCCAGCAGTTTATCGGGGTTTGAGACCCAGTACTTC. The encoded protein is CASSLSGFETQYF.

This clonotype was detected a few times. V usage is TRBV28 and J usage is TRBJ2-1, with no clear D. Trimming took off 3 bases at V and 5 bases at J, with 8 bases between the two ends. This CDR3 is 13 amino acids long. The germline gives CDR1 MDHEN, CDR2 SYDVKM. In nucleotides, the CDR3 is TGTGCCAGCAGTTTTGCAGGAAACAATGAGCAGTTCTTC. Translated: CASSFAGNNEQFF.